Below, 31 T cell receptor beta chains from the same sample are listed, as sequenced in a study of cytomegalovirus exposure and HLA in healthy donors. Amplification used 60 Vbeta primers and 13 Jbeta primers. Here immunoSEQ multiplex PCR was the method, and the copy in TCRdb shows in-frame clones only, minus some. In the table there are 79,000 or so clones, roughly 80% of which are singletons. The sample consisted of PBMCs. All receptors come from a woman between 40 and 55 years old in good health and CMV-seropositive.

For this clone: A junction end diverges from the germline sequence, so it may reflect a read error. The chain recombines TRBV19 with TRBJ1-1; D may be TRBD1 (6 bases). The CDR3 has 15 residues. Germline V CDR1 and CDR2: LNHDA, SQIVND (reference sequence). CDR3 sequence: CASSIGRTENTEAFF. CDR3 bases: TGTGCCAGCAGTATAGGTAGGACAGAGAACACTGAAGCTTTCTTT. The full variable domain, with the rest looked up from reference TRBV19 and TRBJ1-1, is DGGITQSPKYLFRKEGQNVTLSCEQNLNHDAMYWYRQDPGQGLRLIYYSQIVNDFQKGDIAEGYSVSREKKESFPLTVTSAQKNPTAFYLCASSIGRTENTEAFFGQGTRLTVV.

This CDR3 is CASSDHRGNTEAFF. In DNA, the CDR3 is TGTGCCAGCAGTGATCACAGGGGGAACACTGAAGCTTTCTTT. The rearrangement links TRBV2 to TRBJ1-1, with 7 bases aligning to TRBD1. This CDR3 has 14 amino acids. Losses at the gene ends were 3 bases for V and 1 base for J; bases not matched to a gene: 2. The germline gives CDR1 SNHLY, CDR2 FYNNEI.

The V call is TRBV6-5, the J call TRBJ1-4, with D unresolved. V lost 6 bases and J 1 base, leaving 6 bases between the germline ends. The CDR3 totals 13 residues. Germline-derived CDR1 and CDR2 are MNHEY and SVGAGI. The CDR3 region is CASRGLTNEKLFF. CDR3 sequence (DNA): TGTGCCAGCAGAGGACTAACTAATGAAAAACTGTTTTTT.

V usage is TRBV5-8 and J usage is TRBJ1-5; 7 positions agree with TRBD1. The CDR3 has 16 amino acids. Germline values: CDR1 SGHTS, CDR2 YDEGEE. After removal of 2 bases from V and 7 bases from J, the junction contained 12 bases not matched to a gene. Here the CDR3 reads CASSFGARQGRQPQHF. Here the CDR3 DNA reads TGTGCCAGCAGCTTTGGCGCTCGACAGGGCCGGCAGCCCCAGCATTTT.

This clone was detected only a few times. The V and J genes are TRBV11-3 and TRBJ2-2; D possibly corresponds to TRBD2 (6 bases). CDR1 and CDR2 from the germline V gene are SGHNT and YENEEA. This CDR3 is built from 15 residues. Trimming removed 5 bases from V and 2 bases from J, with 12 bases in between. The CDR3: CASSRGAGNTGELFF. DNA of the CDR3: TGTGCCAGCAGCCGGGGAGCGGGTAACACCGGGGAGCTGTTTTTT.

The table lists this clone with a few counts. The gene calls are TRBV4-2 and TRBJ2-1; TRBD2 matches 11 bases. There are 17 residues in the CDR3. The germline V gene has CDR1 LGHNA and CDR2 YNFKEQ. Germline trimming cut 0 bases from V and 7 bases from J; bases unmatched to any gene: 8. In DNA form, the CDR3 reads TGTGCCAGCAGCCAAGAGGGTAGCGGGGGGGCCTTAAATGAGCAGTTCTTC. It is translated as CASSQEGSGGALNEQFF.

The CDR3 DNA follows: TGTGCCAGCAGTGATTTGGGTGTGGGGGCGAGGGCCTACGAGCAGTACTTC. Protein product: CASSDLGVGARAYEQYF. This chain joins TRBV25-1 and TRBJ2-7; a weak D match, TRBD1 (6 bases). V lost 3 bases, J lost 2 bases, and 20 bases lay in between. This CDR3 spans 17 amino acids. The germline V gene has CDR1 MGHDK and CDR2 SYGVNS.

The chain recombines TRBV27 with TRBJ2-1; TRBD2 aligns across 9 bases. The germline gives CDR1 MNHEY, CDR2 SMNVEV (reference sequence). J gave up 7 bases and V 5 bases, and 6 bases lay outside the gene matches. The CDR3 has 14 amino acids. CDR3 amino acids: CASSPGLAPNEQFF. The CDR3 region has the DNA TGTGCCAGCAGTCCCGGACTAGCGCCGAATGAGCAGTTCTTC.

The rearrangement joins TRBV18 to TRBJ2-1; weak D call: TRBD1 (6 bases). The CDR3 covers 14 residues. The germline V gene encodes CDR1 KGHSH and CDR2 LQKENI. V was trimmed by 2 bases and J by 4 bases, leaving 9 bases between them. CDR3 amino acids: CASSPKGVYNEQFF. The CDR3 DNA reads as TGTGCCAGCTCACCAAAGGGGGTGTACAATGAGCAGTTCTTC.

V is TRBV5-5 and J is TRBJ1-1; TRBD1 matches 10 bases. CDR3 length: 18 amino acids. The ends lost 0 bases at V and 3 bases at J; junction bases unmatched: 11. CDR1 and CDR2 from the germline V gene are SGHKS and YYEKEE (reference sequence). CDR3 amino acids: CASSLAQDRGIRDTEAFF. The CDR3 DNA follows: TGTGCCAGCAGCTTGGCCCAGGACAGGGGGATCAGGGACACTGAAGCTTTCTTT.

CDR3 protein: CASSGTSGRNTGELFF. CDR3 nucleotide sequence: TGTGCCAGCAGCGGAACTAGCGGGAGAAACACCGGGGAGCTGTTTTTT. The gene calls are TRBV7-6 and TRBJ2-2; 11 bases align to TRBD2. V shed 5 bases, J shed 2 bases, and the junction held 4 bases outside the gene matches. The CDR3 consists of 16 residues. CDR1 and CDR2 from the germline V gene are SGHVS and FNYEAQ.

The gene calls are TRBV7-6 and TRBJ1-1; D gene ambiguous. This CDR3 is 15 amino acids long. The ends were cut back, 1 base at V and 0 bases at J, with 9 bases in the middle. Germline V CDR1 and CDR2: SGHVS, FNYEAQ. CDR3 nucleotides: TGTGCCAGCAGCTTAGGGAACAGCATGAACACTGAAGCTTTCTTT. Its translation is CASSLGNSMNTEAFF.

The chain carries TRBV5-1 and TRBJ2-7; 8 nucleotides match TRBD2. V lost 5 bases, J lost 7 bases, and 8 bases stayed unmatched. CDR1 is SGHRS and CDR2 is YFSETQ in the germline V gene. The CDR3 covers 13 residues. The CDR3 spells CASRLAGRGEQYF. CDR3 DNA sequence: TGCGCCAGCAGATTAGCGGGAAGGGGAGAGCAGTACTTC.

CDR3: CASSLQETQYF. The CDR3 region has the DNA TGTGCCAGCAGCCTACAAGAGACCCAGTACTTC. The chain joins TRBV5-6 to TRBJ2-5; D gene uncertain. The CDR3 is 11 residues long. Germline V lookup: CDR1 SGHDT, CDR2 YYEEEE. Trimming left V 4 bases short and J 2 bases short, with 3 bases between. Full variable domain (outside the CDR3, taken from reference TRBV5-6 and TRBJ2-5): DAGVTQSPTHLIKTRGQQVTLRCSPKSGHDTVSWYQQALGQGPQFIFQYYEEEERQRGNFPDRFSGHQFPNYSSELNVNALLLGDSALYLCASSLQETQYFGPGTRLLVL.

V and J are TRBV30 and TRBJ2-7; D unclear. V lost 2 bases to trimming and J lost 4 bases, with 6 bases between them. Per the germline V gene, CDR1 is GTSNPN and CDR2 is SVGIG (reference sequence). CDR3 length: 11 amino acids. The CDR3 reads CAWSSKYEQYF. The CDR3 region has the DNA TGTGCCTGGAGTTCAAAATACGAGCAGTACTTC.

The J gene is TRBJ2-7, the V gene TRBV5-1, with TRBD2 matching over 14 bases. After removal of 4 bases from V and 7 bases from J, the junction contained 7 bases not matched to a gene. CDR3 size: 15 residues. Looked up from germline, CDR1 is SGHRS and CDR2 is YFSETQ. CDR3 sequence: CASSRGGLAGVEQYF. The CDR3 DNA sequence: TGCGCCAGCAGCCGGGGGGGACTAGCGGGAGTTGAGCAGTACTTC.

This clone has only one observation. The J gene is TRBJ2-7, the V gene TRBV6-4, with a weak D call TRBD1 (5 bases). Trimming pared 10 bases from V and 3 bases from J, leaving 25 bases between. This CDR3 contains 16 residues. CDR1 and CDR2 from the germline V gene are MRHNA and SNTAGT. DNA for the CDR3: TGTGCCACCCCTGACAGTCACCACCCCCCTGTCTACGAGCAGTACTTC. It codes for CATPDSHHPPVYEQYF.

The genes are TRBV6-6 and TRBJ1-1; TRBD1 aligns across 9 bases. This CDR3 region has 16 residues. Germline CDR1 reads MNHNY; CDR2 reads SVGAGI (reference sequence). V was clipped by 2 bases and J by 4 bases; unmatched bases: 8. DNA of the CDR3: TGTGCCAGCAGTTACGATAGACAGGGGGGGGGCACTGAAGCTTTCTTT. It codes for CASSYDRQGGGTEAFF.

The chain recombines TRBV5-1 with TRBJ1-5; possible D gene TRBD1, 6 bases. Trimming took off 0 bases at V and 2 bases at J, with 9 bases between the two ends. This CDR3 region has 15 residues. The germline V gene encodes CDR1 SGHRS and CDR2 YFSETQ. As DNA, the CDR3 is TGCGCCAGCAGCTTGGAGGGGGGGGGCAATCAGCCCCAGCATTTT. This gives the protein CASSLEGGGNQPQHF.

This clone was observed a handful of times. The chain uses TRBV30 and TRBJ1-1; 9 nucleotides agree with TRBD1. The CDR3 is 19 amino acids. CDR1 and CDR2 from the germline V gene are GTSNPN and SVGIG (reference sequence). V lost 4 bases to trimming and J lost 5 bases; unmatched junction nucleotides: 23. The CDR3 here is CAWKSGMWDRAREGTEAFF. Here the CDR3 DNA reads TGTGCCTGGAAATCCGGTATGTGGGACAGGGCCCGAGAGGGGACTGAAGCTTTCTTT.

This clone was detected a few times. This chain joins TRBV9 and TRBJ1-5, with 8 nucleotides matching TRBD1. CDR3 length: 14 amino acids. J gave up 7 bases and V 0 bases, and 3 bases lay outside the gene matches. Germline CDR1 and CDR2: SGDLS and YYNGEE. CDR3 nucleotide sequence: TGTGCCAGCAGCGTAGGGACAGGGACCCAGCCCCAGCATTTT. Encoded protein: CASSVGTGTQPQHF.

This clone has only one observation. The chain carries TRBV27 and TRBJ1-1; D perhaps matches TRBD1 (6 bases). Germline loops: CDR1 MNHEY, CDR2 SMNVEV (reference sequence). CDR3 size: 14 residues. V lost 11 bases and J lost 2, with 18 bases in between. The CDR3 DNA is TGTGCCGAAACGGGGCAGGGGATTAACACTGAAGCTTTCTTT. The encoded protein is CAETGQGINTEAFF.

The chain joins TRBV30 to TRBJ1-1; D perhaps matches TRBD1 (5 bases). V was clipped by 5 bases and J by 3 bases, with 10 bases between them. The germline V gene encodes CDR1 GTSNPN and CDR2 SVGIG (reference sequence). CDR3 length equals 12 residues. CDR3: CAWGGEDTEAFF. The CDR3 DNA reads TGTGCCTGGGGGGGGGAGGACACTGAAGCTTTCTTT.

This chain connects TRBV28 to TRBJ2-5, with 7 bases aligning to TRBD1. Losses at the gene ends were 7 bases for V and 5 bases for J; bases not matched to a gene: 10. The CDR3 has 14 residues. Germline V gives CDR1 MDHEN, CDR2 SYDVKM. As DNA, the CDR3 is TGTGCCAGCACCCTGCGACAGGGCGGTGAGACCCAGTACTTC. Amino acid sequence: CASTLRQGGETQYF.

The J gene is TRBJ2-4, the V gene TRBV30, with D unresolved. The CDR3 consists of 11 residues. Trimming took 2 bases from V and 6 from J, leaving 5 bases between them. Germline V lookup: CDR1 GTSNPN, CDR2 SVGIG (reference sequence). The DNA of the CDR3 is TGTGCCTGGAGTTCGGGAAACATTCAGTACTTC. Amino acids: CAWSSGNIQYF.

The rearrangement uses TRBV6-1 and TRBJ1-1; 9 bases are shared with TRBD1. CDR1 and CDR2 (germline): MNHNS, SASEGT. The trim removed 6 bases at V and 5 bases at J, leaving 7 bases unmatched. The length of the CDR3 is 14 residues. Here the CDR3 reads CASRFTGTGTEAFF. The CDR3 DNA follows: TGTGCCAGCAGGTTCACCGGGACAGGGACTGAAGCTTTCTTT.

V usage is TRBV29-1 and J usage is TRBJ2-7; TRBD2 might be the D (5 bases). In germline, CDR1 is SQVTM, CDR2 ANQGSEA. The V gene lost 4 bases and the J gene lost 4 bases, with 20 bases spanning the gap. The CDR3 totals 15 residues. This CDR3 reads CSVGGRGNPPYEQYF. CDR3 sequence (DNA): TGCAGCGTTGGAGGGCGTGGCAACCCTCCGTACGAGCAGTACTTC.

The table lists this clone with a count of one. The CDR3 is CASSQGQSYNEQFF. DNA for the CDR3: TGTGCCAGCAGTCAAGGACAGTCCTACAATGAGCAGTTCTTC. The chain joins TRBV6-1 to TRBJ2-1; tentative D call: TRBD1 (6 bases). This CDR3 region has 14 residues. V was shortened by 5 bases and J by 1 base, with 9 bases between the two germline ends. Per the germline V gene, CDR1 is MNHNS and CDR2 is SASEGT.

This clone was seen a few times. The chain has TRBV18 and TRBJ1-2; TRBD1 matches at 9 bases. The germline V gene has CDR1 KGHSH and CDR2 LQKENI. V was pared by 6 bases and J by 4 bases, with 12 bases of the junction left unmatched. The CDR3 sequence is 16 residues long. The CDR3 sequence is CASSFRGTGSGYGYTF. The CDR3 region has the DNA TGTGCCAGCTCCTTTCGAGGGACAGGGTCCGGCTATGGCTACACCTTC.

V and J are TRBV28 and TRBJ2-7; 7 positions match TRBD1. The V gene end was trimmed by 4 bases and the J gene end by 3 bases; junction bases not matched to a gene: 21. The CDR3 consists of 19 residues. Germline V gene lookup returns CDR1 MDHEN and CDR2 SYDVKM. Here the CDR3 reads CASSCPPPRQGVHYYEQYF. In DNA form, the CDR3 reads TGTGCCAGCAGTTGCCCGCCGCCTAGACAGGGAGTCCACTACTACGAGCAGTACTTC.

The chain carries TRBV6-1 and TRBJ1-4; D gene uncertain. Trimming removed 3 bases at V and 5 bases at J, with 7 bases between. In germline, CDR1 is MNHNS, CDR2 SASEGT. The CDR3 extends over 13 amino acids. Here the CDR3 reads CASSDKRNEKLFF. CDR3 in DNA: TGTGCCAGCAGTGACAAGAGAAATGAAAAACTGTTTTTT.